This TCR beta chain was obtained from a study of beta chain features in type 1 diabetes. CDR1 SEHNR and CDR2 FQNEAQ come from the germline V gene (reference sequence). The CDR3 length is 17 residues. The V and J ends lost 9 bases and 7 bases respectively, with 28 bases between them. Expressed TCRB transcripts were sequenced, since all the RNA that had been isolated was reverse transcribed. Libraries were prepared by immunoSEQ multiplex PCR; TCRdb keeps only in-frame clonotypes and omits some of them. The profile shows about 360,000 clones, 10% to 15% of them singletons. The specimen was naive CD4+ T cells from blood. The chain joins TRBV7-9 to TRBJ1-5; the D gene is possibly TRBD1 (6 bases). This clonotype was obtained from a man aged 18 to 35 in good health. This CDR3 reads CARNNSSGDNSGQPQHF. CDR3 sequence (DNA): TGTGCCAGAAACAATTCTTCTGGGGACAACTCGGGACAGCCCCAGCATTTT.